This TCR beta chain was documented in a study of early T cells in non-severe SARS-CoV-2 infection. TCRdb re-derived calls from the 5' RACE reads in MiXCR, one entry per CDR3 protein. The sample includes roughly 66,000 distinct CDR3 sequences, around 9% of them seen just once. Germline CDR1 and CDR2: MNHNY and SVGAGI (reference sequence). Trimming left V 5 bases short and J 1 base short, with 16 bases between. The CDR3 length is 16 residues. The table lists this clonotype with a few counts. The sequenced sample was whole blood. J is TRBJ2-3 and V is TRBV6-6; possibly TRBD1 for D (5 bases). The receptor was derived from an adult who was a healthcare worker with PCR-confirmed SARS-CoV-2 infection or an uninfected control (not recorded which). CDR3 sequence (DNA): TGTGCCAGCAGTGGAAAGACCCTAGGGGGCACAGATACGCAGTATTTT. It specifies CASSGKTLGGTDTQYF.